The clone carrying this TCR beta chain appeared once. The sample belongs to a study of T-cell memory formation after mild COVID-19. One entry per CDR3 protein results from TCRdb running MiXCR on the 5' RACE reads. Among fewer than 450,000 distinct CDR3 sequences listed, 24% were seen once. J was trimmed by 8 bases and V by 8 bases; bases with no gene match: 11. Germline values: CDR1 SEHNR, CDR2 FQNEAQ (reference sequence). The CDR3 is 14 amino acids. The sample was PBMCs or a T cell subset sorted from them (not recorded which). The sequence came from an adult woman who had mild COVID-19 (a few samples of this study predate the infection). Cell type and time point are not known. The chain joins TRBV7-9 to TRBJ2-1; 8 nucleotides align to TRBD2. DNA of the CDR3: TGTGCCAGCCGAAGCGGGAGAGGAGGCGATGAGCAGTTCTTC. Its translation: CASRSGRGGDEQFF. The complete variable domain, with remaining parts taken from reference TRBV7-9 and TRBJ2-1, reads DTGVSQNPRHKITKRGQNVTFRCDPISEHNRLYWYRQTLGQGPEFLTYFQNEAQLEKSRLLSDRFSAERPKGSFSTLEIQRTEQGDSAMYLCASRSGRGGDEQFFGPGTRLTVL.